A selection of T cell receptor beta chains follows, all from one sample in a study of T-cell reconstitution after alpha-beta-depleted transplantation in children. TCRdb processed the PCR reads anew with MiXCR; each CDR3 protein has one entry. The table has approximately 500,000 distinct CDR3 sequences, about 11% seen once. Specimen: PBMCs, collected before TCRalphabeta/CD19-depleted stem cell transplant. The receptors shown here come from a child aged 2-9 years with inherited bone marrow failure, due to receive a stem cell transplant. CDR3s include the opening cysteine and the closing phenylalanine or tryptophan. The order of the fields is clone size, V gene, J gene, D gene, CDR3 DNA, CDR3 protein. D genes are given only for firm matches. Not every row has a clone size; where given, it reads once, few, many or a size class.

abundance: -
v_gene: TRBV18
j_gene: TRBJ1-3
d_gene: -
CDR3nt: TGTGCCAGCTACAAGGACAGATCCCTCTCTGGAAACACCATATATTTT
CDR3aa: CASYKDRSLSGNTIYF

abundance: many
v_gene: TRBV5-1
j_gene: TRBJ2-5
d_gene: TRBD2
CDR3nt: TGCGCCAGCAGCTTGGTTGAGGCGGGAGGAGAGACCCACTACTTC
CDR3aa: CASSLVEAGGETHYF

abundance: many
v_gene: TRBV7-6
j_gene: TRBJ2-6
d_gene: TRBD2
CDR3nt: TGTGCCAGCAGCTTAGGGCTAGCGGGCTACTCTGGGGCCAACGTCCTGACTTTC
CDR3aa: CASSLGLAGYSGANVLTF

abundance: many
v_gene: TRBV19
j_gene: TRBJ2-1
d_gene: -
CDR3nt: TGTGCCAGTAGTATTTCGGTAAGCTCCTACAATGAGCAGTTCTTC
CDR3aa: CASSISVSSYNEQFF

abundance: many
v_gene: TRBV12-3/TRBV12-4
j_gene: TRBJ2-1
d_gene: TRBD2
CDR3nt: TGTGCCAGCGACCTAGCGGGAGGGCCGGATGAGCAGTTCTTC
CDR3aa: CASDLAGGPDEQFF

abundance: few
v_gene: TRBV7-9
j_gene: TRBJ2-3
d_gene: TRBD2
CDR3nt: TGTGCCAGCAGCTTAGGAGCGGGACTAGACTCAGATACGCAGTATTTT
CDR3aa: CASSLGAGLDSDTQYF

abundance: few
v_gene: TRBV29-1
j_gene: TRBJ2-3
d_gene: -
CDR3nt: TGCAGCGAGATTCCGGGACCAACCCCGGATACGCAGTATTTT
CDR3aa: CSEIPGPTPDTQYF

abundance: many
v_gene: TRBV24-1
j_gene: TRBJ2-1
d_gene: -
CDR3nt: TGTGCCACCAGTGACTCCTTATCGGAAAGCTCCTACAATGAGCAGTTCTTC
CDR3aa: CATSDSLSESSYNEQFF

abundance: many
v_gene: TRBV12-3/TRBV12-4
j_gene: TRBJ1-5
d_gene: -
CDR3nt: TGTGCCAGCAGTCCCTGGGACATCAATCAGCCCCAGCATTTT
CDR3aa: CASSPWDINQPQHF

abundance: many
v_gene: TRBV11-2
j_gene: TRBJ2-2
d_gene: -
CDR3nt: TGTGCCAGCAGCTTCAAATCTCTTAAGAACACCGGGGAGCTGTTTTTT
CDR3aa: CASSFKSLKNTGELFF

abundance: many
v_gene: TRBV4-1
j_gene: TRBJ2-3
d_gene: -
CDR3nt: TGCGCCAGCAGCCAAGGCTTAGCTTGGACAGATACGCAGTATTTT
CDR3aa: CASSQGLAWTDTQYF

abundance: few
v_gene: TRBV12-3/TRBV12-4
j_gene: TRBJ1-1
d_gene: -
CDR3nt: TGTGCCAGCGGGACCTGGAGGGTGGGGAACACTGAAGCTTTCTTT
CDR3aa: CASGTWRVGNTEAFF

abundance: many
v_gene: TRBV20-1
j_gene: TRBJ2-7
d_gene: -
CDR3nt: TGCAGTGCTAAGGACGGGGAATCCGAGCAGTACTTC
CDR3aa: CSAKDGESEQYF

abundance: -
v_gene: TRBV11-2
j_gene: TRBJ2-1
d_gene: TRBD2
CDR3nt: TGTGCCAGCATCAGTCTAGCGGGAGGTCTCAATGAGCAGTTCTTC
CDR3aa: CASISLAGGLNEQFF

abundance: few
v_gene: TRBV29-1
j_gene: TRBJ1-1
d_gene: -
CDR3nt: TGCAGCGTTGAAGCTTTGGCCGAGGTTAACACTGAAGCTTTCTTT
CDR3aa: CSVEALAEVNTEAFF

abundance: few
v_gene: TRBV2
j_gene: TRBJ2-1
d_gene: -
CDR3nt: TGTGCCAGCAGTGTATCGGGGGCGCCTACGGGAAATGAGCAGTTCTTC
CDR3aa: CASSVSGAPTGNEQFF

abundance: many
v_gene: TRBV7-9
j_gene: TRBJ2-5
d_gene: -
CDR3nt: TGTGCCAGCAGCTTTCCCCACGTTGGACAAGAGACCCAGTACTTC
CDR3aa: CASSFPHVGQETQYF

abundance: many
v_gene: TRBV7-9
j_gene: TRBJ2-1
d_gene: TRBD1
CDR3nt: TGTGCCGAGGACAGGGATAATGAGCAGTTCTTC
CDR3aa: CAEDRDNEQFF

abundance: few
v_gene: TRBV29-1
j_gene: TRBJ2-1
d_gene: TRBD2
CDR3nt: TGCAGCGCATCCGGGACTAGCGGGAACGATGAGCAGTTCTTC
CDR3aa: CSASGTSGNDEQFF

abundance: -
v_gene: TRBV5-5
j_gene: TRBJ2-3
d_gene: TRBD2
CDR3nt: TGTGCCAGCAGACGAGGACCCAGCGGGGGAGACACAGATACGCAGTATTTT
CDR3aa: CASRRGPSGGDTDTQYF

abundance: many
v_gene: TRBV27
j_gene: TRBJ2-3
d_gene: -
CDR3nt: TGTGCCAGCAGTTTATACTGGACAGATACGCAGTATTTT
CDR3aa: CASSLYWTDTQYF

abundance: few
v_gene: TRBV28
j_gene: TRBJ1-2
d_gene: -
CDR3nt: TGTGCCAGCAGTTTCGCCAGGGAGGTCTATGGCTACACCTTC
CDR3aa: CASSFAREVYGYTF

abundance: many
v_gene: TRBV7-9
j_gene: TRBJ2-7
d_gene: -
CDR3nt: TGTGCCAGCAGCTTAGTGGCAGTCTACGAGCAGTACTTC
CDR3aa: CASSLVAVYEQYF

abundance: few
v_gene: TRBV19
j_gene: TRBJ2-1
d_gene: -
CDR3nt: TGTGCCAGTAGTATAGAGGGGAGGAGCATAGGCTACAATGAGCAGTTCTTC
CDR3aa: CASSIEGRSIGYNEQFF

abundance: many
v_gene: TRBV27
j_gene: TRBJ2-7
d_gene: TRBD2
CDR3nt: TGTGCCAGCAGTTCCACTCTAGCGGGGTACACCCACGAGCAGTACTTC
CDR3aa: CASSSTLAGYTHEQYF

abundance: few
v_gene: TRBV27
j_gene: TRBJ2-7
d_gene: TRBD1
CDR3nt: TGTGCCAGCAGCACTCTCGAGACAGGGCCCTACGAGCAGTACTTC
CDR3aa: CASSTLETGPYEQYF

abundance: few
v_gene: TRBV4-1
j_gene: TRBJ2-4
d_gene: -
CDR3nt: TGCGCCAGCAGCCAAGATATAGCGATTACGGAAAGGAACATTCAGTACTTC
CDR3aa: CASSQDIAITERNIQYF

abundance: few
v_gene: TRBV20-1
j_gene: TRBJ1-2
d_gene: -
CDR3nt: TGCAGTGCCCAGGGGCTCTATGGCTACACCTTC
CDR3aa: CSAQGLYGYTF

abundance: many
v_gene: TRBV4-3
j_gene: TRBJ2-7
d_gene: -
CDR3nt: TGCGCCAGCAGCCAAGGGTGGCAGGGAACCTACGAGCAGTACTTC
CDR3aa: CASSQGWQGTYEQYF

abundance: -
v_gene: TRBV4-3
j_gene: TRBJ2-7
d_gene: TRBD2
CDR3nt: TGCGCCAGCAGCCATAGATTGGGACTAGCGGGAGACGAGCAGTACTTC
CDR3aa: CASSHRLGLAGDEQYF

abundance: -
v_gene: TRBV7-2
j_gene: TRBJ2-7
d_gene: TRBD2
CDR3nt: TGTGCCAGCAGCTTAGGGACTAGCGGGAGGTGGGAGCAGTACTTC
CDR3aa: CASSLGTSGRWEQYF